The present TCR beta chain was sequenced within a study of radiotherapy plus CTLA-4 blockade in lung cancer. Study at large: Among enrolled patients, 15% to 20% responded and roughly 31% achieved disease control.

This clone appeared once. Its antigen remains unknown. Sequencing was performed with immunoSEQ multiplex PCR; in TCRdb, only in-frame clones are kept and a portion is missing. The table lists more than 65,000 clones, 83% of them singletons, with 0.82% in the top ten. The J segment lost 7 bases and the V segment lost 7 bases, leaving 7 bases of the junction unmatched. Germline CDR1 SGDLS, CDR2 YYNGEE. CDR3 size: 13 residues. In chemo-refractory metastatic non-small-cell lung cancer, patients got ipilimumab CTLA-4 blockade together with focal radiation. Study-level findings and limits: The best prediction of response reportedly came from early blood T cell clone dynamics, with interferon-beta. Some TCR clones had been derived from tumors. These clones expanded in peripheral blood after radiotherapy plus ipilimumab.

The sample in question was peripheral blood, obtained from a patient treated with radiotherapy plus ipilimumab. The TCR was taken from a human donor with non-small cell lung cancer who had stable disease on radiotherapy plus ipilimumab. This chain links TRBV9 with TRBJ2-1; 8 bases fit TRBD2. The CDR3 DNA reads TGTGCCAGCGAACGGGGGGGCTGGAATGAGCAGTTCTTC. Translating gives CASERGGWNEQFF.